This TCR beta chain was identified during a study of cytomegalovirus exposure and HLA in healthy donors. Study background: The same platform was used for the 130 or so validation repertoires as for the 650 to 700 first-cohort repertoires, as reported in a later analysis.

Study-level findings and limits: Investigators reported over 150 TCR beta chains as tied to cytomegalovirus.

On this clone itself: Its target is unknown.

Sequencing used immunoSEQ multiplex PCR; TCRdb keeps in-frame clones, though not all of them. The sample includes about 49,000 clones, roughly nine tenths seen only once; the top ten take 1.4%. The CDR3 totals 15 residues. CDR1 and CDR2 from the germline V gene are SNHLY and FYNNEI. V was shortened by 4 bases and J by 7 bases, with 17 bases between the two germline ends. Sequencing was carried out using PBMCs. The chain carries TRBV2 and TRBJ2-1; D might be TRBD2 (5 bases). The receptor comes from a man younger than 35 in good health and CMV-seronegative. CDR3 in DNA: TGTGCCAGCAGTGGCGGTCGGGATGGGGTTAATGAGCAGTTCTTC. This codes for CASSGGRDGVNEQFF.